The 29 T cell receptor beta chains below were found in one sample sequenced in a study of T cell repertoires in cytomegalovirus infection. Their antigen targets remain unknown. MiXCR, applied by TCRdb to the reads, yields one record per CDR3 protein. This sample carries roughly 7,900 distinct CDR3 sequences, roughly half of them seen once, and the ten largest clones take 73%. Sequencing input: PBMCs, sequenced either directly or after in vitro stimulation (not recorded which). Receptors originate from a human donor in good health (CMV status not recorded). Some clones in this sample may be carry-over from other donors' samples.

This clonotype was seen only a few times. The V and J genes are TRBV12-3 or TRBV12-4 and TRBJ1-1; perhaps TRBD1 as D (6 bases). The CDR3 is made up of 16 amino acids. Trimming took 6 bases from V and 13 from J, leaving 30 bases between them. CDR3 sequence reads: CASSLRGSKQGTEYFF. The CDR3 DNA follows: TGTGCCAGCAGCCTCAGGGGTTCCAAACAGGGCACTGAATATTTCTTT.

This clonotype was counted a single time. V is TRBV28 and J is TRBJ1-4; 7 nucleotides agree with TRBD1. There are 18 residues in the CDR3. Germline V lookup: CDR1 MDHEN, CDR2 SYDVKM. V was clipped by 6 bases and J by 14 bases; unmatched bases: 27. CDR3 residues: CASSPPTGWRPAWGTLFF. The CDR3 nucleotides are TGTGCCAGCAGCCCCCCGACAGGGTGGCGCCCTGCCTGGGGAACCCTGTTTTTT.

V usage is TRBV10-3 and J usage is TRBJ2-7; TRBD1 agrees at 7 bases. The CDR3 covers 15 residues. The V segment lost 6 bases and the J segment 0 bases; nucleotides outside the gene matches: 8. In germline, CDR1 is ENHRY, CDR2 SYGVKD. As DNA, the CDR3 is TGTGCCATCAGCCAAACGGGACAGCTCTCCTACGAGCAGTACTTC. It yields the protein CAISQTGQLSYEQYF.

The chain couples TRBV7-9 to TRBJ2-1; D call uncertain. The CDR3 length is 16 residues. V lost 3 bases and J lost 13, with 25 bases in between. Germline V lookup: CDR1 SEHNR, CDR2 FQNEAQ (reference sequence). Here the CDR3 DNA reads TGTGCCAGCAGCTTGTTGGGAATTTACCCCTACAATGCTCAGTTCTTC. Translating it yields CASSLLGIYPYNAQFF.

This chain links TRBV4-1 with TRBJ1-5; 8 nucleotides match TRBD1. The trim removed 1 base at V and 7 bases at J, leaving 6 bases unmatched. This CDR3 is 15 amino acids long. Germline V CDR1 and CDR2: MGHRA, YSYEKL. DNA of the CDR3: TGCGCCAGCAGCCAAGTGGACAGGGTGCGACAGCCCCAGCATTTT. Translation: CASSQVDRVRQPQHF.

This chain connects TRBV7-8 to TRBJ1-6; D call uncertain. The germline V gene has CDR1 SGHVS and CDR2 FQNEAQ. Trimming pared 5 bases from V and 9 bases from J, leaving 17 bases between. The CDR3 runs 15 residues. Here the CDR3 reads CASSQGQAPRSPLHF. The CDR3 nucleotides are TGTGCCAGCAGCCAAGGGCAGGCGCCGCGTTCACCCCTCCACTTT.

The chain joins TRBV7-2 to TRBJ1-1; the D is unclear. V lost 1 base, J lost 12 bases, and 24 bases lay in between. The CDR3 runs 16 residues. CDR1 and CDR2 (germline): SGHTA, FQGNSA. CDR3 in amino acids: CASSLDSMSSNTDPFF. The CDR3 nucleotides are TGTGCCAGCAGCTTAGATTCTATGTCCTCGAACACTGACCCTTTCTTT.

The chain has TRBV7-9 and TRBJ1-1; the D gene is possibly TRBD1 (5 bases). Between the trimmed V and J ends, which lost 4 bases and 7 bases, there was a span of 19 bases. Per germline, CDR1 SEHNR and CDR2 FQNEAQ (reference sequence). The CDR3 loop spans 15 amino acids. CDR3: CASSSRDFGYSEAFF. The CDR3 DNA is TGTGCCAGCAGCTCCAGGGACTTTGGGTACAGTGAAGCTTTCTTT.

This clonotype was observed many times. The CDR3 DNA is TGTGCCATCAGTGCGACAGGGACGTTAGTGGATGAGCAGTACTTC. It codes for CAISATGTLVDEQYF. V gene TRBV10-3 combines with J gene TRBJ2-7, with 7 bases aligning to TRBD1. V lost 4 bases and J lost 7; bases outside the gene matches: 13. This CDR3 spans 15 amino acids. From germline, CDR1 is ENHRY and CDR2 SYGVKD.

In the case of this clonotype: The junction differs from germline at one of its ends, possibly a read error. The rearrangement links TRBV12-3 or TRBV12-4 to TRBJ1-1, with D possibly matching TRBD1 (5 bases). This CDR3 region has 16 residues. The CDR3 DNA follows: TGTGCCAGCAGCCTCCGGGTTTCCCAACAGGTCACTGAATCTTTCTTT. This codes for CASSLRVSQQVTESFF.

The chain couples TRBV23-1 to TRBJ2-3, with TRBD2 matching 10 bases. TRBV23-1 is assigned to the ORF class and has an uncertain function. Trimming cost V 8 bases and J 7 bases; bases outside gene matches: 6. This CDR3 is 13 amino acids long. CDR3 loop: CASRSGLAHTQYF. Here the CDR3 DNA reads TGCGCCAGCCGATCGGGACTAGCGCATACGCAGTATTTT.

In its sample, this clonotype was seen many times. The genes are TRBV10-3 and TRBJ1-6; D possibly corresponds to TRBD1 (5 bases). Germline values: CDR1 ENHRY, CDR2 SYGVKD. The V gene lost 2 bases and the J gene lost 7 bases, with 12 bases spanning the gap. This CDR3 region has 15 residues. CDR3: CAISEIGAGNSPLHF. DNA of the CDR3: TGTGCCATCAGTGAGATAGGGGCAGGAAATTCACCCCTCCACTTT.

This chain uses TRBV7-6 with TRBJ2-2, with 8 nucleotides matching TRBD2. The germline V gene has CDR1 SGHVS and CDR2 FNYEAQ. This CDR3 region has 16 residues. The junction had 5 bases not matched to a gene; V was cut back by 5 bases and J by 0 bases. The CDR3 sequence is CASSPGTSPNTGELFF. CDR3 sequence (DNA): TGTGCCAGCAGCCCAGGGACTAGTCCGAACACCGGGGAGCTGTTTTTT.

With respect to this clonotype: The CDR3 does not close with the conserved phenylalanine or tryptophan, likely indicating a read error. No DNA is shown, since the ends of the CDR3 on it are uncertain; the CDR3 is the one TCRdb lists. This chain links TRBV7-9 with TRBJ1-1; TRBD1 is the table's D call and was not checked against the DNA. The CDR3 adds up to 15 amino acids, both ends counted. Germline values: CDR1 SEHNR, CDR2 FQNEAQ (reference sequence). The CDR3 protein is CASSLKLGARTEDVL.

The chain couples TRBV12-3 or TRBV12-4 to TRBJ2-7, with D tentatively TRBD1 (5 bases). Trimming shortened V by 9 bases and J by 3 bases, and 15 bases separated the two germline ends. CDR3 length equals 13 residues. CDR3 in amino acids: CASRPPTVYEQYF. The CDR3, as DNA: TGTGCCAGTAGGCCCCCGACAGTCTACGAGCAGTACTTC.

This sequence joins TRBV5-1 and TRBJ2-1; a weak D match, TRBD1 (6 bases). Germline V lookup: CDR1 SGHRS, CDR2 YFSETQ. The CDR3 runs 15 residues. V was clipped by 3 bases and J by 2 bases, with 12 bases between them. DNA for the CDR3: TGCGCCAGCAGCTCGCCCGACAGGCCCTACAATGAGCAGTTCTTC. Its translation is CASSSPDRPYNEQFF.

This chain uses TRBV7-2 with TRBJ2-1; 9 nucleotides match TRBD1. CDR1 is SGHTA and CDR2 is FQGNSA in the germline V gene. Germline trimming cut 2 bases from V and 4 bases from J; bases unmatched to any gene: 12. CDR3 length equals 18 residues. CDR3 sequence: CASSLTGTGTIFYNEQFF. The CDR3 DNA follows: TGTGCCAGCAGCTTAACCGGGACAGGGACCATTTTTTACAATGAGCAGTTCTTC.

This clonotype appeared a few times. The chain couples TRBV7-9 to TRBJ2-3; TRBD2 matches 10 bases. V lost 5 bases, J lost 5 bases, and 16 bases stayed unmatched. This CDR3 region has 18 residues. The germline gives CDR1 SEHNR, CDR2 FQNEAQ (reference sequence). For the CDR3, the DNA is TGTGCCAGCAGCCCCATCCTGGCTAGCGGGAGAACTGAAGATACGCAGTATTTT. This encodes CASSPILASGRTEDTQYF.

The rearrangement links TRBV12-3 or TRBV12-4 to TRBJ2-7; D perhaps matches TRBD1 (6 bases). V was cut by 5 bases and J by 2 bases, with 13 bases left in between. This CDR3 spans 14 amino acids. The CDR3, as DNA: TGTGCCAGCAGTCTCGGGACAACAACCTACGAGCAGTACTTC. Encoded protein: CASSLGTTTYEQYF.

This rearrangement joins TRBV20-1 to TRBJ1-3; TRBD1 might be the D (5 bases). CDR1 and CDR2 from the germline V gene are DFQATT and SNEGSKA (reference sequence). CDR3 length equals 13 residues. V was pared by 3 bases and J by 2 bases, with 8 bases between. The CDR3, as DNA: TGCAGTGCTAGTGGCAGGGCTGGAAACACCATATATTTT. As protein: CSASGRAGNTIYF.

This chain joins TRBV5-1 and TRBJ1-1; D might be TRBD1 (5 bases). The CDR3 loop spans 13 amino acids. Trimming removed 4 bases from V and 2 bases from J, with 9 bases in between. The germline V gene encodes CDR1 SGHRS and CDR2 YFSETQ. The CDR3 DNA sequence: TGCGCCAGCAGCCATACAGGAAACACTGAAGCTTTCTTT. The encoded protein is CASSHTGNTEAFF.

The DNA of the CDR3 is TGCAGTGCTAGGGGCACGGGGGCCGGTAATGAAAAACTGTTTTTT. This codes for CSARGTGAGNEKLFF. This rearrangement joins TRBV20-1 to TRBJ1-4; D might be TRBD1 (6 bases). V lost 3 bases and J lost 4, with 15 bases in between. Germline lookup yields CDR1 DFQATT and CDR2 SNEGSKA (reference sequence). This CDR3 has 15 amino acids.

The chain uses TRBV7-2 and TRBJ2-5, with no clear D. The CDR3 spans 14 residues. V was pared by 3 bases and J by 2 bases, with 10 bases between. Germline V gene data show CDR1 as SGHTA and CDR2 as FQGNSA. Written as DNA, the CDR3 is TGTGCCAGCAGCTTCAACGGTATTCAAGAGACCCAGTACTTC. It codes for CASSFNGIQETQYF.

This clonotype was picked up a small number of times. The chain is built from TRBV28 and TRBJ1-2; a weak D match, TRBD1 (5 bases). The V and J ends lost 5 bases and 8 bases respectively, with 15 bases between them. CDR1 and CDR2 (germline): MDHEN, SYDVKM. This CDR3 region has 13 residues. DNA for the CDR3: TGTGCCAGCAGTCAAGGAGGGGCAAGGGGCTACACCTTC. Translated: CASSQGGARGYTF.

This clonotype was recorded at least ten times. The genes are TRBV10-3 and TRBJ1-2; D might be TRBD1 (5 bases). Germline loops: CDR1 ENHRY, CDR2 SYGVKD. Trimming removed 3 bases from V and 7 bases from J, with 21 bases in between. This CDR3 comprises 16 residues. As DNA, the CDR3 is TGTGCCATCAGTGATTCGCCCGAGTTTCCCCAGGGTGGCTACACCTTC. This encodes CAISDSPEFPQGGYTF.

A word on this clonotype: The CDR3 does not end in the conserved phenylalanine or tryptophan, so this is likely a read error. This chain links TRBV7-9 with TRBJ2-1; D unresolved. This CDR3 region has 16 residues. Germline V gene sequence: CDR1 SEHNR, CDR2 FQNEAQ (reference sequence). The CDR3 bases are TGTGCAATAAGCTTGTTGGGAATATCCACCTACAATGAGCAGTTCTCC. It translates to CAISLLGISTYNEQFS.

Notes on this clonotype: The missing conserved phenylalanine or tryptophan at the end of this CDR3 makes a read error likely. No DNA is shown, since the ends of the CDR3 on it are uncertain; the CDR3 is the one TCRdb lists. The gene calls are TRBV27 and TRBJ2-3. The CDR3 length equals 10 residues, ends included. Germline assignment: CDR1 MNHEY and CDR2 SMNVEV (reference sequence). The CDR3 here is CASHGATPYC.

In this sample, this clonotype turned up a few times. CDR3 sequence (DNA): TGTGCCAGCAGCCCAAGCGGGGGAGGATACAATGAGCAGTTCTTC. This sequence encodes CASSPSGGGYNEQFF. V and J are TRBV7-2 and TRBJ2-1, with 8 bases identical to TRBD2. The CDR3 has 15 amino acids. Trimming removed 5 bases from V and 4 bases from J; junction bases left unmatched: 7. Per germline, CDR1 SGHTA and CDR2 FQGNSA.

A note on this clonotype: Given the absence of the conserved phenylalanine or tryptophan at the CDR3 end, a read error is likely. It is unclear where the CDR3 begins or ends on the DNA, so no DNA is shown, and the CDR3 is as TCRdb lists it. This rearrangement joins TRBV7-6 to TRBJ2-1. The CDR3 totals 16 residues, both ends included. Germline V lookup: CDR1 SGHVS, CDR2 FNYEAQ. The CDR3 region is CASSLLGISTYNEPVL.